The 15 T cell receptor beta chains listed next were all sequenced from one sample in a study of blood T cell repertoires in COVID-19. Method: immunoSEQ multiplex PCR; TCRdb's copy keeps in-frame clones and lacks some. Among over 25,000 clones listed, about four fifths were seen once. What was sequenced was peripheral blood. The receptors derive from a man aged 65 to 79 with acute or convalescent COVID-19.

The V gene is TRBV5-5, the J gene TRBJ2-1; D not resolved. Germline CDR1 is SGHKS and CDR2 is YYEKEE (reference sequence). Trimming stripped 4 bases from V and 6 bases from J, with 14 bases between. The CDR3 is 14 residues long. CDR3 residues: CASSHAGLGNEQFF. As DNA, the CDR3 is TGTGCCAGCAGCCACGCCGGTCTCGGCAATGAGCAGTTCTTC. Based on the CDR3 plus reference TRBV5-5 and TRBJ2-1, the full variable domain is DAGVTQSPTHLIKTRGQQVTLRCSPISGHKSVSWYQQVLGQGPQFIFQYYEKEERGRGNFPDRFSARQFPNYSSELNVNALLLGDSALYLCASSHAGLGNEQFFGPGTRLTVL.

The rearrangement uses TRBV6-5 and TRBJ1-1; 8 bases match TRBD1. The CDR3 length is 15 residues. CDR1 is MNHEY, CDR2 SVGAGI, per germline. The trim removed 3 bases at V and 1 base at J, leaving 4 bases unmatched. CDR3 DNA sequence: TGTGCCAGCAGTTATTCGGGACAGGCGAACACTGAAGCTTTCTTT. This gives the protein CASSYSGQANTEAFF.

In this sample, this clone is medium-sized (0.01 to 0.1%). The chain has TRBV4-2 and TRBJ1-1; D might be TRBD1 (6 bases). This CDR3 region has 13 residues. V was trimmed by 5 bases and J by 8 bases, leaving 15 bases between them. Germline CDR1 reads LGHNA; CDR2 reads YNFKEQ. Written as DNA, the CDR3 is TGTGCCAGCAGCACACCGCCGGGGACAGAAGCTTTCTTT. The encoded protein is CASSTPPGTEAFF.

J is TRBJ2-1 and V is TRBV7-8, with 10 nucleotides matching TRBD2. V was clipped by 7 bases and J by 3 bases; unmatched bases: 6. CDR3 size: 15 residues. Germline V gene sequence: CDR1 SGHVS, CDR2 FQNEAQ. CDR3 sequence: CASTFGLADYNEQFF. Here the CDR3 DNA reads TGTGCCAGCACCTTCGGACTAGCGGACTACAATGAGCAGTTCTTC.

CDR3 sequence: CASSSSAGDLGTDTQYF. The CDR3 DNA reads as TGTGCCAGCAGCTCCTCCGCGGGGGATCTCGGCACAGATACGCAGTATTTT. V gene TRBV9 combines with J gene TRBJ2-3, with 7 positions matching TRBD2. The CDR3 has 17 residues. V was pared by 4 bases and J by 1 base, with 12 bases of the junction left unmatched. CDR1 is SGDLS and CDR2 is YYNGEE in the germline V gene.

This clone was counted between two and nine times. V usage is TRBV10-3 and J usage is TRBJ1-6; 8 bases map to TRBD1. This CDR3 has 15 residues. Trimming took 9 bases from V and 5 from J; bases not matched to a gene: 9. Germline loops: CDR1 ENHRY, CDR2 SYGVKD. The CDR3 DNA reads TGTGCCATAAACTCACAGGGGGGGAATAATTCACCCCTCCACTTT. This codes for CAINSQGGNNSPLHF.

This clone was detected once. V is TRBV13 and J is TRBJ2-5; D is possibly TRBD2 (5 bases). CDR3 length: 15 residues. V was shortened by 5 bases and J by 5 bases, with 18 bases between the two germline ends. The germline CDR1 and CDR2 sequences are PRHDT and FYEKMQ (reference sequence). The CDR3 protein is CASSQDTGGWETQYF. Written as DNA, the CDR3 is TGTGCCAGCAGCCAAGACACGGGCGGGTGGGAGACCCAGTACTTC.

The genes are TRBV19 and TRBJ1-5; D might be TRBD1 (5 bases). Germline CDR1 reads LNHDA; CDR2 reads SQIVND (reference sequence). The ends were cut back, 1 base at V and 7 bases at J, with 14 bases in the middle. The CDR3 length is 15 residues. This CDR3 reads CASSIGPQVLQPQHF. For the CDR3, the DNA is TGTGCCAGTAGTATAGGGCCACAGGTTTTGCAGCCCCAGCATTTT.

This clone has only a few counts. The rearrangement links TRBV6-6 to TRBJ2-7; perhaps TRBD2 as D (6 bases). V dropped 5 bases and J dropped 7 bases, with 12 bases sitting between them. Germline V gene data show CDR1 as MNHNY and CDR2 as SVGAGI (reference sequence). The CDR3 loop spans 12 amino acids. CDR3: CASSTLRGEQYF. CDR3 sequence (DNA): TGTGCCAGCAGTACACTTCGGGGGGAGCAGTACTTC.

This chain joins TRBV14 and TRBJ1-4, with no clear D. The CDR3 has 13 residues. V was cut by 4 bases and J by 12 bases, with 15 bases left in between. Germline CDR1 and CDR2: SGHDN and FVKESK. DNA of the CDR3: TGTGCCAGCAGCCCAGGTATCAGTCTCGAACTGTTTTTT. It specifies CASSPGISLELFF.

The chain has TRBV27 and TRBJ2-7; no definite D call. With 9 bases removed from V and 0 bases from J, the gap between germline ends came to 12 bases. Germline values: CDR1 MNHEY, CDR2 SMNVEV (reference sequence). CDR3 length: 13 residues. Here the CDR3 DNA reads TGTGCCAGTGAGACTCCCAGCTCCTACGAGCAGTACTTC. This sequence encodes CASETPSSYEQYF.

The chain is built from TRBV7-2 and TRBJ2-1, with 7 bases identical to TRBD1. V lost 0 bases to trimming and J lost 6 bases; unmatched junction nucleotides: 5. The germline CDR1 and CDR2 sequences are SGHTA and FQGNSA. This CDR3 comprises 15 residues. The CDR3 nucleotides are TGTGCCAGCAGCTTAGCGCTCCAGGGGGTCAATGAGCAGTTCTTC. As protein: CASSLALQGVNEQFF.

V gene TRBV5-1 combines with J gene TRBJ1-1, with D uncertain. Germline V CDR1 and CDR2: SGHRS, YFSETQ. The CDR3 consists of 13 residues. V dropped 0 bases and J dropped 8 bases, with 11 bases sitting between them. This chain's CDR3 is CASSLAEDSEAFF. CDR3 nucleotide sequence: TGCGCCAGCAGCTTGGCCGAGGACTCGGAAGCTTTCTTT.

The CDR3 reads CASSPGQANEKLFF. Written as DNA, the CDR3 is TGTGCCAGTAGTCCGGGACAGGCTAATGAAAAACTGTTTTTT. The V gene is TRBV19, the J gene TRBJ1-4, with 8 bases matching TRBD1. The V gene end was trimmed by 5 bases and the J gene end by 3 bases; junction bases not matched to a gene: 2. Germline values: CDR1 LNHDA, CDR2 SQIVND (reference sequence). The CDR3 consists of 14 residues.

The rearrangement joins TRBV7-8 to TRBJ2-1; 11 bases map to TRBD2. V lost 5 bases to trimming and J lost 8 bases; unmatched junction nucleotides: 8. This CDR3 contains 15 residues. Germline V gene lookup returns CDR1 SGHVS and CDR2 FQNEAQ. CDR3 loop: CASSAILAGGYEQFF. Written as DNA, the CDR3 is TGTGCCAGCAGCGCCATCCTAGCGGGGGGCTATGAGCAGTTCTTC.